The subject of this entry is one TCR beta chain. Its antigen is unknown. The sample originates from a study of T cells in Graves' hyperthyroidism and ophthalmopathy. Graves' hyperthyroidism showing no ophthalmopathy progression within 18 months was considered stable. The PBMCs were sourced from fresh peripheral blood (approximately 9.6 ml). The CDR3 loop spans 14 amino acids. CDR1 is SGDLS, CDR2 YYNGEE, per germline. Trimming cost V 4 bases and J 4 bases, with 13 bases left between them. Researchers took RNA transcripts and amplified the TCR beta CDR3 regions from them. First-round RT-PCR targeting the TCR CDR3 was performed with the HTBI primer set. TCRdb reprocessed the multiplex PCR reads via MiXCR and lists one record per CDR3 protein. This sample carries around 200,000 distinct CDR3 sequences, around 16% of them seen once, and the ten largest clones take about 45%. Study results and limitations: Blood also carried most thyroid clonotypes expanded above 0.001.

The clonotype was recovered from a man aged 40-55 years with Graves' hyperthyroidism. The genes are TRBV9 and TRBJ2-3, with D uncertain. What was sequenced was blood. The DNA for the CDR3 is TGTGCCAGCAGCTCCCGGTTCTGGGCAGATACGCAGTATTTT. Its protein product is CASSSRFWADTQYF.